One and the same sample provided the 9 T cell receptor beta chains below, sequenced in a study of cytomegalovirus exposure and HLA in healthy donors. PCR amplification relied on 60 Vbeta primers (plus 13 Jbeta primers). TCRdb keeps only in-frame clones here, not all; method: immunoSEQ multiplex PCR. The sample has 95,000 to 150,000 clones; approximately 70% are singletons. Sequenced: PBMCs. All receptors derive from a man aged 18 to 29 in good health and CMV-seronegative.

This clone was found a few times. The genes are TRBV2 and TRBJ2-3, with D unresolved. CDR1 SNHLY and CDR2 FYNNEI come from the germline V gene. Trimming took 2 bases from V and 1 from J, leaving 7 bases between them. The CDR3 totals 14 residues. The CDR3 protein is CASSEREGTDTQYF. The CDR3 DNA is TGTGCCAGCAGTGAAAGAGAGGGCACAGATACGCAGTATTTT.

The CDR3 coding sequence is TGTGCCAGTAGTACCCGGGGTAGAGGCTATGGCTACACCTTC. This codes for CASSTRGRGYGYTF. The chain is built from TRBV19 and TRBJ1-2; D ambiguous. V lost 4 bases, J lost 4 bases, and 13 bases lay in between. The CDR3 length is 14 residues. Germline lookup yields CDR1 LNHDA and CDR2 SQIVND (reference sequence).

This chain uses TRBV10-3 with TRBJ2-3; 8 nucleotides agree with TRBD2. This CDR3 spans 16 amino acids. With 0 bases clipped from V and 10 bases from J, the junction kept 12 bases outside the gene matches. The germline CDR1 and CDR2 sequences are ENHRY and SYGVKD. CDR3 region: CAISESTPRGGLPQYF. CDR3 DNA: TGTGCCATCAGTGAGTCAACTCCCCGGGGGGGGCTTCCGCAGTATTTT.

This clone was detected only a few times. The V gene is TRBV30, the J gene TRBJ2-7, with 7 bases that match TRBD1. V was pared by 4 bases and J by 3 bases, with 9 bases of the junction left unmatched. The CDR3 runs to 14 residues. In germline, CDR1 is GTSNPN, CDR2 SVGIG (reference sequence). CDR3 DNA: TGTGCCTGGATGGGGGACAGTCGTGGCTACGAGCAGTACTTC. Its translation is CAWMGDSRGYEQYF.

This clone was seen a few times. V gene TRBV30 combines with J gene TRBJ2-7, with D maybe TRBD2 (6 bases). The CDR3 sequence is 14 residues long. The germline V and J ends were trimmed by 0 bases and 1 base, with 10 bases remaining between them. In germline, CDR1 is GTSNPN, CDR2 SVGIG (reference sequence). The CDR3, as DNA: TGTGCCTGGAGTGTGGGGGGACGGTCCTACGAGCAGTACTTC. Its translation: CAWSVGGRSYEQYF.

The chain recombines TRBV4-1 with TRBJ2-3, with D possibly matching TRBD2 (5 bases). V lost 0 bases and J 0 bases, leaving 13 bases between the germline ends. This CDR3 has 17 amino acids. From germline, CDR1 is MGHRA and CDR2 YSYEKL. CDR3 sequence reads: CASSQEGSGASTDTQYF. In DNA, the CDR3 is TGCGCCAGCAGCCAAGAAGGCAGCGGTGCTAGCACAGATACGCAGTATTTT.

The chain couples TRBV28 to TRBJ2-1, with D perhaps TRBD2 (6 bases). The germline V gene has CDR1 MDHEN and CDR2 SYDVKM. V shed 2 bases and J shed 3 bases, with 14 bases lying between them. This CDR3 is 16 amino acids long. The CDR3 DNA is TGTGCCAGCAGTTTAGAGGGTGATAGCGGCTACAATGAGCAGTTCTTC. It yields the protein CASSLEGDSGYNEQFF.

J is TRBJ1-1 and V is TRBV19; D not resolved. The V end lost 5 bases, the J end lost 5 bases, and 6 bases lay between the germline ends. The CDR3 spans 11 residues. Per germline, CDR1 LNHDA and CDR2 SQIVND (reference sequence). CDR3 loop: CASSARTEAFF. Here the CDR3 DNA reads TGTGCCAGTAGTGCGAGGACTGAAGCTTTCTTT.

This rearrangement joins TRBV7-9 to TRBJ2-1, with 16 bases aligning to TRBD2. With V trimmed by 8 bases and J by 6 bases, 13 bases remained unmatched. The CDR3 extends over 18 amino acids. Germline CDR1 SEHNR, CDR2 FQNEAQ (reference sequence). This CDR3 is CASPLGGTSGRASNEQFF. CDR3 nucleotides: TGTGCCAGCCCACTAGGTGGGACTAGCGGGAGGGCCAGCAATGAGCAGTTCTTC. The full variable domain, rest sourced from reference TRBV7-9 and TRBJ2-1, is DTGVSQNPRHKITKRGQNVTFRCDPISEHNRLYWYRQTLGQGPEFLTYFQNEAQLEKSRLLSDRFSAERPKGSFSTLEIQRTEQGDSAMYLCASPLGGTSGRASNEQFFGPGTRLTVL.